The 25 T cell receptor beta chains given below trace back to one sample, sequenced in a study of T cell clones after liver transplantation. Clones were sequenced by immunoSEQ multiplex PCR, and TCRdb holds only the in-frame ones, with some missing. Of about 75,000 clones listed, more than 75% are singletons. This specimen consisted of CD4+ T cells from blood, obtained before liver transplant. The receptors were gathered from a human donor who received a liver transplant.

The rearrangement uses TRBV15 and TRBJ1-2; D remains ambiguous. Trimming stripped 0 bases from V and 0 bases from J, with 8 bases between. The CDR3 is 15 residues long. Germline V gene lookup returns CDR1 LNHNV and CDR2 YYDKDF (reference sequence). CDR3: CATSRESGANYGYTF. As DNA, the CDR3 is TGTGCCACCAGCAGAGAGTCCGGCGCTAACTATGGCTACACCTTC. Filled out from reference TRBV15 and TRBJ1-2, the complete variable domain reads DAMVIQNPRYQVTQFGKPVTLSCSQTLNHNVMYWYQQKSSQAPKLLFHYYDKDFNNEADTPDNFQSRRPNTSFCFLDIRSPGLGDTAMYLCATSRESGANYGYTFGSGTRLTVV.

In DNA form, the CDR3 reads TGTGCCAGCAGCCAGGGGTTAGCGGTTCAGGAGACCCAGTACTTC. Translated: CASSQGLAVQETQYF. This chain uses TRBV11-3 with TRBJ2-5; the D gene could be TRBD1 or TRBD2 (6 bases each). The CDR3 has 15 amino acids. The V gene lost 5 bases and the J gene lost 5 bases, with 18 bases spanning the gap. CDR1 SGHNT and CDR2 YENEEA come from the germline V gene.

The chain couples TRBV7-7 to TRBJ2-3; possibly TRBD2 for D (5 bases). Germline V gives CDR1 SSHAT, CDR2 FNYEAQ (reference sequence). Trimming pared 5 bases from V and 2 bases from J, leaving 11 bases between. The CDR3 is made up of 14 amino acids. This CDR3 is CASSPTSVTDTQYF. In DNA, the CDR3 is TGTGCCAGCAGCCCAACTAGTGTCACAGATACGCAGTATTTT.

This chain connects TRBV10-3 to TRBJ1-3; unclear D gene. Trimming shortened V by 7 bases and J by 1 base, and 5 bases separated the two germline ends. Germline V CDR1 and CDR2: ENHRY, SYGVKD. CDR3 length equals 12 residues. As DNA, the CDR3 is TGTGCCATCACGACATCTGGAAACACCATATATTTT. Protein product: CAITTSGNTIYF.

The chain has TRBV29-1 and TRBJ1-5, with TRBD1 matching over 9 bases. Germline CDR1 is SQVTM and CDR2 is ANQGSEA. V was clipped by 3 bases and J by 5 bases; unmatched bases: 5. The length of the CDR3 is 14 residues. CDR3 protein: CSVETGQGDQPQHF. DNA for the CDR3: TGCAGCGTTGAGACGGGACAGGGTGATCAGCCCCAGCATTTT.

The chain recombines TRBV9 with TRBJ2-5; D unresolved. The ends were cut back, 0 bases at V and 5 bases at J, with 11 bases in the middle. The CDR3 is made up of 14 amino acids. From germline, CDR1 is SGDLS and CDR2 YYNGEE. CDR3 nucleotide sequence: TGTGCCAGCAGCGTAGAGGTGGGTGAGGAGACCCAGTACTTC. This translates into CASSVEVGEETQYF.

This sequence joins TRBV5-1 and TRBJ2-2; D not resolved. V was trimmed by 0 bases and J by 4 bases, leaving 16 bases between them. The germline gives CDR1 SGHRS, CDR2 YFSETQ. This CDR3 has 17 amino acids. The CDR3 DNA reads as TGCGCCAGCAGCTTGGCCGCCCTTGATAGGAGCACCGGGGAGCTGTTTTTT. Translation gives CASSLAALDRSTGELFF.

The chain recombines TRBV28 with TRBJ1-1; 7 nucleotides match TRBD1. CDR1 is MDHEN and CDR2 is SYDVKM in the germline V gene. The CDR3 is made up of 13 amino acids. Losses at the gene ends were 6 bases for V and 4 bases for J; bases not matched to a gene: 5. As DNA, the CDR3 is TGTGCCAGCAGCTACAGGGGAAGCACTGAAGCTTTCTTT. Its translation: CASSYRGSTEAFF. Based on the CDR3 plus reference TRBV28 and TRBJ1-1, the full variable domain is DVKVTQSSRYLVKRTGEKVFLECVQDMDHENMFWYRQDPGLGLRLIYFSYDVKMKEKGDIPEGYSVSREKKERFSLILESASTNQTSMYLCASSYRGSTEAFFGQGTRLTVV.

The gene calls are TRBV11-2 and TRBJ2-1; 12 bases are a match to TRBD2. The CDR3 has 18 amino acids. Germline CDR1 is SGHAT and CDR2 is FQNNGV. The ends lost 2 bases at V and 5 bases at J; junction bases unmatched: 10. The CDR3 DNA reads as TGTGCCAGCAGCTTAATGGGGCTAGCGGGAGGGTCCCACAATGAGCAGTTCTTC. As protein: CASSLMGLAGGSHNEQFF.

Worth noting for this clone: No DNA is shown, since the ends of the CDR3 on it are uncertain; the CDR3 is the one TCRdb lists. V gene TRBV21-1 combines with J gene TRBJ1-2; the D call of TRBD1 is as the table states it, not checked on the DNA. TRBV21-1 is a pseudogene segment. The CDR3 extends over 16 residues, inclusive of both ends. CDR3 region: CASSKVGTGSGYGYTF.

The chain couples TRBV30 to TRBJ1-1, with TRBD1 matching over 7 bases. V was pared by 4 bases and J by 2 bases, with 7 bases of the junction left unmatched. Germline values: CDR1 GTSNPN, CDR2 SVGIG (reference sequence). The CDR3 is 14 residues long. The CDR3 is CAWINRGFNTEAFF. The CDR3, as DNA: TGTGCCTGGATCAACAGGGGCTTTAACACTGAAGCTTTCTTT.

The chain is built from TRBV6-5 and TRBJ2-3; D is perhaps TRBD2 (6 bases). CDR3 length equals 15 residues. CDR1 is MNHEY and CDR2 is SVGAGI in the germline V gene. The germline V and J ends were trimmed by 6 bases and 1 base, with 14 bases remaining between them. The CDR3 protein is CASRRLGGGTDTQYF. CDR3 in DNA: TGTGCCAGCAGGAGGCTCGGGGGAGGCACAGATACGCAGTATTTT.

This clone was seen once. The chain has TRBV2 and TRBJ2-1; D not resolved. V was trimmed by 6 bases and J by 4 bases, leaving 13 bases between them. This CDR3 is built from 14 residues. Germline values: CDR1 SNHLY, CDR2 FYNNEI. The CDR3 DNA is TGTGCCAGCAGCCCTCGATCCATGTACAATGAGCAGTTCTTC. Translating gives CASSPRSMYNEQFF.

This chain connects TRBV19 to TRBJ1-1; D remains unclear. Between the trimmed V and J ends, which lost 5 bases and 0 bases, there was a span of 7 bases. CDR1 and CDR2 (germline): LNHDA, SQIVND (reference sequence). The CDR3 is made up of 13 amino acids. The CDR3 DNA reads as TGTGCCAGTAGTGTGAGTGTGAACACTGAAGCTTTCTTT. As protein: CASSVSVNTEAFF.

Here the CDR3 reads CASSTTRTGSTDTQYF. The CDR3 nucleotides read TGTGCCAGCAGCACAACCCGGACAGGTAGCACAGATACGCAGTATTTT. The chain recombines TRBV2 with TRBJ2-3; the match to TRBD1 covers 7 bases. The trim removed 6 bases at V and 0 bases at J, leaving 9 bases unmatched. This CDR3 is built from 16 residues. CDR1 SNHLY and CDR2 FYNNEI come from the germline V gene.

The chain employs TRBV18 and TRBJ1-5; 10 positions agree with TRBD1. The germline V gene encodes CDR1 KGHSH and CDR2 LQKENI. The CDR3 is made up of 17 amino acids. With 3 bases clipped from V and 1 base from J, the junction kept 6 bases outside the gene matches. Here the CDR3 reads CASSPTGGAWSNQPQHF. CDR3 bases: TGTGCCAGCTCACCGACAGGGGGCGCTTGGAGCAATCAGCCCCAGCATTTT.

The rearrangement joins TRBV5-4 to TRBJ2-5; 10 bases map to TRBD2. The CDR3 is made up of 15 amino acids. J lost 7 bases, V lost 0 bases, and 6 bases had no gene match. Germline assignment: CDR1 SGHNT and CDR2 YYREEE (reference sequence). The CDR3: CASSLELAGVMTQYF. CDR3 nucleotides: TGTGCCAGCAGCTTGGAGCTAGCGGGAGTTATGACCCAGTACTTC.

This clone turned up a few times. The rearrangement links TRBV18 to TRBJ2-2; D is uncertain. The ends were cut back, 2 bases at V and 7 bases at J, with 8 bases in the middle. The V gene's germline CDR1 is KGHSH and CDR2 LQKENI. The CDR3 is 13 amino acids. This CDR3 is CASSPNTGGELFF. CDR3 DNA sequence: TGTGCCAGCTCACCAAATACTGGCGGGGAGCTGTTTTTT.

The chain employs TRBV27 and TRBJ2-2; tentative D call: TRBD1 (6 bases). Looked up from germline, CDR1 is MNHEY and CDR2 is SMNVEV (reference sequence). This CDR3 has 13 amino acids. Trimming took 3 bases from V and 8 from J, leaving 10 bases between them. CDR3 in amino acids: CASSLAGTGELFF. CDR3 nucleotide sequence: TGTGCCAGCAGTTTGGCCGGGACAGGGGAGCTGTTTTTT.

CDR3 residues: CASSRGGESGNTIYF. Here the CDR3 DNA reads TGCGCCAGCAGCCGGGGCGGGGAGTCGGGAAACACCATATATTTT. This chain links TRBV5-1 with TRBJ1-3; a possible D gene is TRBD1 (5 bases). This CDR3 is 15 amino acids long. V lost 4 bases and J 4 bases, leaving 15 bases between the germline ends. Germline loops: CDR1 SGHRS, CDR2 YFSETQ.

The chain links TRBV11-2 to TRBJ2-1; tentative D call: TRBD2 (7 bases). This CDR3 contains 16 residues. CDR1 and CDR2 from the germline V gene are SGHAT and FQNNGV. The ends were cut back, 4 bases at V and 9 bases at J, with 22 bases in the middle. The CDR3 here is CASSSSSGGGHGEQFF. The CDR3, as DNA: TGTGCCAGCAGCTCTTCTAGCGGAGGGGGGCACGGTGAGCAGTTCTTC. Using reference TRBV11-2 and TRBJ2-1 for the parts outside the CDR3, the full variable domain is EAGVAQSPRYKIIEKRQSVAFWCNPISGHATLYWYQQILGQGPKLLIQFQNNGVVDDSQLPKDRFSAERLKGVDSTLKIQPAKLEDSAVYLCASSSSSGGGHGEQFFGPGTRLTVL.

This clone was seen just once. This chain uses TRBV5-1 with TRBJ2-5; D is possibly TRBD2 (6 bases). CDR3 size: 15 residues. From germline, CDR1 is SGHRS and CDR2 YFSETQ. V was clipped by 0 bases and J by 5 bases, with 14 bases between them. The CDR3 is CASSLGGGTGETQYF. CDR3 nucleotides: TGCGCCAGCAGCTTGGGTGGAGGGACGGGGGAGACCCAGTACTTC.

This sequence joins TRBV5-1 and TRBJ2-1; 14 bases are shared with TRBD2. The CDR3 has 15 amino acids. CDR1 is SGHRS and CDR2 is YFSETQ in the germline V gene. Unmatched junction bases numbered 5, after V lost 7 bases and J lost 5 bases. CDR3 region: CASAKGLAGDNEQFF. CDR3 coding DNA: TGCGCCAGCGCGAAGGGACTAGCGGGAGACAATGAGCAGTTCTTC. The whole variable domain, remainder taken from reference TRBV5-1 and TRBJ2-1, is KAGVTQTPRYLIKTRGQQVTLSCSPISGHRSVSWYQQTPGQGLQFLFEYFSETQRNKGNFPGRFSGRQFSNSRSEMNVSTLELGDSALYLCASAKGLAGDNEQFFGPGTRLTVL.

The V call is TRBV9, the J call TRBJ1-1; D not certain. The CDR3 covers 15 residues. V dropped 0 bases and J dropped 5 bases, with 14 bases sitting between them. Germline CDR1 is SGDLS and CDR2 is YYNGEE. Here the CDR3 reads CASSVDPGVGTEAFF. In DNA, the CDR3 is TGTGCCAGCAGCGTAGACCCGGGAGTTGGTACTGAAGCTTTCTTT.

The CDR3 protein is CASSRKPMRLAADTQYF. The DNA for the CDR3 is TGCGCCAGCAGCCGTAAACCGATGAGACTAGCCGCAGATACGCAGTATTTT. The chain employs TRBV5-1 and TRBJ2-3, with TRBD2 matching 7 bases. Germline loops: CDR1 SGHRS, CDR2 YFSETQ. Unmatched junction bases numbered 15, after V lost 4 bases and J lost 4 bases. The CDR3 has 17 residues.